This TCR beta chain comes out of a study of T cell responses to AZD1222 COVID-19 vaccine. The study's findings and limits: Recipients of AZD1222 seropositive at baseline numbered only five or six. Among vaccine-associated CD4 TCRs, coverage spanned spike, with dominance at 160-218 and 743-854. Females outnumbered males among donors, who were mostly white British; clonal diversity was possibly underestimated.

The assay was immunoSEQ multiplex PCR, and TCRdb's table has in-frame clones only and misses some. The sample contains 110,000 to 150,000 clones, 80% to 95% of which appear only once. CDR3 length: 14 residues. Germline V gene data show CDR1 as MDHEN and CDR2 as SYDVKM. V was trimmed by 6 bases and J by 4 bases, leaving 13 bases between them. For this clone: The antigen is undetermined.

Researchers grouped second doses given at about 4 or about 12 weeks into one pool. Sequenced material: peripheral blood, taken 28 days after the second AZD1222 dose. The chain joins TRBV28 to TRBJ1-3; D call uncertain. The receptor was isolated from an adult who received the AZD1222 COVID-19 vaccine. The CDR3: CASSPPWRGNTIYF. The DNA for the CDR3 is TGTGCCAGCAGCCCCCCCTGGCGGGGAAACACCATATATTTT.